This T cell receptor (beta chain) stems from a study of cytomegalovirus exposure and HLA in healthy donors. These donors were members of the approximately 120-subject validation cohort, a group separate from the approximately 670-subject first cohort. Repertoires were generated with immunoSEQ multiplex PCR, while TCRdb's copy carries only in-frame clones and drops some. Of roughly 120,000 clones listed, approximately 88% are singletons. Germline V gene lookup returns CDR1 SGHRS and CDR2 YFSETQ. This CDR3 has 16 amino acids. With 0 bases clipped from V and 3 bases from J, the junction kept 6 bases outside the gene matches.

The specimen sequenced was PBMCs. V is TRBV5-1 and J is TRBJ2-3; 8 positions agree with TRBD2. The clonotype originates from a man aged 18 to 29 in good health and CMV-seronegative. Written as DNA, the CDR3 is TGCGCCAGCAGCTTGGCCACGGGGGGGCAAACAGATACGCAGTATTTT. The encoded protein is CASSLATGGQTDTQYF.